These 8 T cell receptor beta chains were all obtained from the same sample, sequenced in a study of T-cell memory formation after mild COVID-19. TCRdb called the 5' RACE reads again in MiXCR, with one record for every CDR3 protein. In the table there are roughly 320,000 distinct CDR3 sequences, 28% of which are singletons. Sequencing input: PBMCs or a T cell subset sorted from them (not recorded which). These receptors all stem from an adult woman who had mild COVID-19 (a few samples of this study predate the infection). Cell type and time point are not known.

This CDR3 reads CSVGGGDNYGYTF. The CDR3 DNA reads TGCAGCGTTGGCGGCGGTGATAACTATGGCTACACCTTC. This rearrangement joins TRBV29-1 to TRBJ1-2; D is undetermined. Per the germline V gene, CDR1 is SQVTM and CDR2 is ANQGSEA. The ends were cut back, 4 bases at V and 1 base at J, with 10 bases in the middle. CDR3 length: 13 residues.

Of note for this clonotype: It is likely a read error, because the conserved phenylalanine at the end of the CDR3 is missing. V is TRBV24-1 and J is TRBJ2-3; 12 bases match TRBD2. Germline CDR1 reads KGHDR; CDR2 reads SFDVKD. With 7 bases clipped from V and 6 bases from J, the junction kept 7 bases outside the gene matches. The CDR3 runs 15 residues. Written as DNA, the CDR3 is TGTGCCACCAGCCAGACTAGCGGGGGCGACGATACGCAGTATTAT. It codes for CATSQTSGGDDTQYY.

This clonotype was counted between two and nine times. The rearrangement joins TRBV4-1 to TRBJ2-7; TRBD1 matches at 7 bases. Trimming took 2 bases from V and 4 from J; bases not matched to a gene: 8. This CDR3 contains 15 residues. Germline V gene sequence: CDR1 MGHRA, CDR2 YSYEKL. The CDR3 here is CASSQPGQRSYEQYF. For the CDR3, the DNA is TGCGCCAGCAGCCAACCGGGACAGAGAAGTTACGAGCAGTACTTC.

This sequence joins TRBV20-1 and TRBJ2-7, with TRBD2 identical over 10 bases. The CDR3 has 15 residues. Losses at the gene ends were 1 base for V and 3 bases for J; bases not matched to a gene: 6. From germline, CDR1 is DFQATT and CDR2 SNEGSKA (reference sequence). The CDR3 sequence: CSARGSGGYIYEQYF. CDR3 DNA: TGCAGTGCTAGAGGTAGCGGGGGGTATATCTACGAGCAGTACTTC.

CDR3 protein: CATSDWGREAIQYF. The DNA for the CDR3 is TGTGCCACCAGTGATTGGGGCAGGGAGGCCATTCAGTACTTC. This rearrangement joins TRBV24-1 to TRBJ2-4, with TRBD2 as a possible D gene (6 bases). Trimming stripped 2 bases from V and 9 bases from J, with 13 bases between. The CDR3 is made up of 14 amino acids. Germline assignment: CDR1 KGHDR and CDR2 SFDVKD.

This clonotype was detected a few times. The V gene is TRBV7-9, the J gene TRBJ2-7; maybe TRBD2 (6 bases). This CDR3 spans 14 amino acids. Deletions cut 10 bases from V and 0 bases from J, with 16 bases between. CDR1 is SEHNR and CDR2 is FQNEAQ in the germline V gene (reference sequence). In nucleotides, the CDR3 is TGTGCCACCCTAGATCTAGCGAACTCCTACGAGCAGTACTTC. It encodes CATLDLANSYEQYF.

The chain links TRBV12-3 or TRBV12-4 to TRBJ1-2; D is ambiguous. Trimming removed 6 bases from V and 5 bases from J, with 13 bases in between. CDR3 length equals 13 residues. The CDR3 DNA follows: TGTGCCAGCAGCCTGGACGGAACTTATGGCTACACCTTC. Translating it yields CASSLDGTYGYTF.

This clonotype was counted only a few times. J is TRBJ1-2 and V is TRBV12-3 or TRBV12-4; D is undetermined. The CDR3 has 13 amino acids. With 4 bases removed from V and 2 bases from J, the gap between germline ends came to 8 bases. The CDR3 DNA reads as TGTGCCAGCAGTTCACCCTCGAACTATGGCTACACCTTC. Residues: CASSSPSNYGYTF.